This T cell receptor beta chain was found in a study of Graves' ophthalmopathy and Graves' hyperthyroidism. Ophthalmopathy-affected donors exhibited moderate-to-severe activity, CAS ≥3, NOSPECS ≥4, and duration under 3 months. Isolation of PBMCs was performed using around 9.1 ml of fresh peripheral blood. Germline loops: CDR1 SGHDN, CDR2 FVKESK. The CDR3 covers 16 residues. With V trimmed by 1 base and J by 6 bases, 8 bases remained unmatched. TCR beta CDR3 regions were amplified from RNA transcripts. First-round RT-PCR used HTBI primers; second-round multiplex PCR followed. TCRdb independently ran MiXCR on the multiplex PCR reads; one entry per CDR3 protein. The sample shows about 480,000 distinct CDR3 sequences, over 13% of them seen only once.

The genes are TRBV14 and TRBJ1-5, with 8 bases lining up with TRBD1. The source of this sequence is a woman aged 30 to 39 with Graves' ophthalmopathy. Specimen: blood. For the CDR3, the DNA is TGTGCCAGCAGCCAAGGAACCGGGACAGGCCCTCAGCCCCAGCATTTT. As protein: CASSQGTGTGPQPQHF.